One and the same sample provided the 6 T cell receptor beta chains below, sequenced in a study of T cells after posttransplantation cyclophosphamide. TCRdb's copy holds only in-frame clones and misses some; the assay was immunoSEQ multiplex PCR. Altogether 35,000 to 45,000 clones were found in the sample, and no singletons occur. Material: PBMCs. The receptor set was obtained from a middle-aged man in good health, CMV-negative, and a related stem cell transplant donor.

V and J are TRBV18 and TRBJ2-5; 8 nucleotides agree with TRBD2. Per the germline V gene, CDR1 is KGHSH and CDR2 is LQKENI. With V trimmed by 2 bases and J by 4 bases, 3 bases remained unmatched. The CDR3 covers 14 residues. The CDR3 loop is CASSPAGLVETQYF. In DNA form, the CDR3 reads TGTGCCAGCTCACCAGCGGGACTAGTAGAGACCCAGTACTTC.

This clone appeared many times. The CDR3 coding sequence is TGTGCCAGCAGCCGGACAGGGGCCGGGGAGCTGTTTTTT. This translates into CASSRTGAGELFF. V and J are TRBV7-3 and TRBJ2-2; TRBD1 aligns across 9 bases. This CDR3 is 13 amino acids long. The trim removed 5 bases at V and 6 bases at J, leaving 1 base unmatched. Germline V CDR1 and CDR2: SGHTA, FQGTGA.

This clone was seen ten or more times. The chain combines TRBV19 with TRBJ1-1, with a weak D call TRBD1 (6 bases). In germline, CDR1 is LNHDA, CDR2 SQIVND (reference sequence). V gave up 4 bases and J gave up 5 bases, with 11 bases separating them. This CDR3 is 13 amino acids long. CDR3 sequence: CASSKDSPTEAFF. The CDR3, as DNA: TGTGCCAGTAGTAAGGACAGCCCAACTGAAGCTTTCTTT.

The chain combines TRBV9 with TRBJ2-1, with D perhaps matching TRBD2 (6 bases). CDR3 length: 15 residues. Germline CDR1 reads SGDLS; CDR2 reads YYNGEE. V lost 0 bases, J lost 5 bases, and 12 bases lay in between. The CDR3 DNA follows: TGTGCCAGCAGCGTAGAGGGGACTCCAAACAATGAGCAGTTCTTC. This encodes CASSVEGTPNNEQFF.

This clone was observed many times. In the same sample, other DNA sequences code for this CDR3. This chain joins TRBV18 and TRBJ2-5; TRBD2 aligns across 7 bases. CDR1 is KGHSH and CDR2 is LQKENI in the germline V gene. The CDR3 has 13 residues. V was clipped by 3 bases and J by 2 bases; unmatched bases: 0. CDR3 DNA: TGTGCCAGCTCACCGGGACTACAAGAGACCCAGTACTTC. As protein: CASSPGLQETQYF.

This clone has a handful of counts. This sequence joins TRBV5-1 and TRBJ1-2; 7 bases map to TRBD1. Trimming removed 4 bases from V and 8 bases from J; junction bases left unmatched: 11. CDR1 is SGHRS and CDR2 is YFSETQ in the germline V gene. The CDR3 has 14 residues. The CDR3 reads CASSTGEELSGYTF. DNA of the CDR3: TGCGCCAGCAGCACAGGGGAGGAATTATCGGGCTACACCTTC.